A selection of T cell receptor beta chains follows, all from one sample in a study of Ad26.COV2.S vaccination and SARS-CoV-2 variants. Profiling relied on immunoSEQ multiplex PCR, and the TCRdb table lists in-frame clones only, not all of them. The data hold about 500,000 clones, with nearly 90% observed a single time. The source was peripheral blood, collected in a trial of Ad26.COV2.S vaccine versus placebo. These receptors came from a person aged 18-65 years who received the Ad26.COV2.S COVID-19 vaccine or a placebo. CDR3s include the opening cysteine and the closing phenylalanine or tryptophan. Each record gives: V gene, J gene, clone size, D gene, CDR3 protein, CDR3 DNA. The D gene is left open where the match is weak. Rows may omit the clone size; those that give it use once, few, many or a size class.

>TRBV3-1/TRBV3-2|TRBJ2-5|.|TRBD2
CASSPSHFGAGGTQRGETQYF
TGTGCCAGCAGCCCGTCCCACTTTGGAGCGGGAGGCACCCAGCGGGGTGAGACCCAGTACTTC
>TRBV24-1|TRBJ2-5|.|TRBD1
CATSDARTGETQYF
TGTGCCACCAGTGACGCACGGACAGGGGAGACCCAGTACTTC
>TRBV19|TRBJ1-5|.|TRBD1
CATLPRDRANQPQHF
TGTGCCACACTCCCCCGGGACAGGGCCAATCAGCCCCAGCATTTT
>TRBV18|TRBJ1-1|few|.
CASSPPEGGLTEAFF
TGTGCCAGCTCACCACCGGAGGGAGGCTTGACTGAAGCTTTCTTT
>TRBV10-3|TRBJ2-7|.|.
CAIAREHEQYF
TGTGCCATCGCAAGGGAGCACGAGCAGTACTTC
>TRBV2|TRBJ1-5|once|.
CASSGDASSEHF
TGTGCCAGCAGTGGAGACGCATCCTCGGAGCATTTT
>TRBV30|TRBJ1-2|.|.
CAWSVMGASYTF
TGTGCCTGGAGTGTAATGGGGGCGAGCTACACCTTC
>TRBV20-1|TRBJ1-2|.|.
CSATDYGYTF
TGCAGTGCTACGGACTATGGCTACACCTTC
>TRBV19|TRBJ2-1|.|.
CASSGWVGNEQFF
TGTGCCAGTAGTGGTTGGGTCGGCAATGAGCAGTTCTTC
>TRBV2|TRBJ1-1|.|TRBD1
CASRNHRGTEAFF
TGTGCCAGCCGCAACCACAGGGGCACTGAAGCTTTCTTT
>TRBV6-5|TRBJ2-1|.|TRBD2
CASSYSSSGNNEQFF
TGTGCCAGCAGTTACTCGAGTAGCGGGAATAATGAGCAGTTCTTC
>TRBV18|TRBJ2-1|.|TRBD2
CASSQEAGAAYNEQFF
TGTGCCAGCTCACAAGAAGCGGGGGCCGCCTACAATGAGCAGTTCTTC
>TRBV23-1|TRBJ2-2|once|TRBD1
CASSNGTGPIGEPNTGELFF
TGCGCCAGCAGTAACGGGACAGGCCCTATCGGCGAACCGAACACCGGGGAGCTGTTTTTT
>TRBV28|TRBJ2-7|.|TRBD2
CASRGTSASYEQYF
TGTGCCAGCAGAGGGACTAGCGCCTCCTACGAGCAGTACTTC
>TRBV6-6|TRBJ2-3|.|.
CASSYSRASPDTQYF
TGTGCCAGCAGTTACTCGAGGGCTAGCCCAGATACGCAGTATTTT
>TRBV5-1|TRBJ2-3|.|TRBD2
CASSLRGASGESDTQYF
TGCGCCAGCAGCTTGCGCGGTGCTAGCGGGGAATCGGATACGCAGTATTTT